Shown below are 8 T cell receptor beta chains from a single sample sequenced in a study of graft-versus-host responses after intestinal transplantation. Assay: immunoSEQ multiplex PCR; the TCRdb copy retains only in-frame clones and omits some. The table lists roughly 60,000 clones, around 91% of them singletons. Specimen: PBMCs, collected almost 120 days after intestinal transplantation. Every receptor here comes from a human patient who received an intestinal transplant, so some T cells may come from the graft donor.

The chain links TRBV30 to TRBJ2-5; no reliable D call. The J call may be in error: the DNA end matches TRBJ2-7 better. The germline gives CDR1 GTSNPN, CDR2 SVGIG (reference sequence). The CDR3 contains 15 residues. The CDR3 reads CAWSDGSESSYEQYF. The CDR3 DNA is TGTGCCTGGAGTGACGGGTCTGAAAGCTCCTACGAGCAGTACTTC.

The chain uses TRBV7-9 and TRBJ2-7; D might be TRBD1 (6 bases). The CDR3 length is 13 residues. Germline lookup yields CDR1 SEHNR and CDR2 FQNEAQ (reference sequence). V lost 5 bases and J lost 0, with 8 bases in between. As DNA, the CDR3 is TGTGCCAGCAGCCAACAGGGCTCCTACGAGCAGTACTTC. Its translation is CASSQQGSYEQYF.

The chain couples TRBV18 to TRBJ2-2, with D hard to call. V was clipped by 4 bases and J by 0 bases, with 9 bases between them. This CDR3 is built from 15 residues. CDR1 is KGHSH and CDR2 is LQKENI in the germline V gene. In DNA, the CDR3 is TGTGCCAGCTCACTTTTACTTACGAACACCGGGGAGCTGTTTTTT. Its protein product is CASSLLLTNTGELFF.

The rearrangement joins TRBV27 to TRBJ2-1; TRBD1 matches 7 bases. V lost 5 bases and J lost 7; bases outside the gene matches: 14. Germline CDR1 MNHEY, CDR2 SMNVEV (reference sequence). This CDR3 comprises 16 residues. In DNA, the CDR3 is TGTGCCAGCAGTAAGAACCGGGACAGCCTCACGAATGAGCAGTTCTTC. This translates into CASSKNRDSLTNEQFF.

The J gene is TRBJ2-7, the V gene TRBV7-2; TRBD2 agrees at 9 bases. This CDR3 is 15 amino acids long. Per the germline V gene, CDR1 is SGHTA and CDR2 is FQGNSA. V lost 1 base, J lost 1 base, and 2 bases stayed unmatched. As DNA, the CDR3 is TGTGCCAGCAGCTTAGATGCGGGAGGGTCCTACGAGCAGTACTTC. Translating gives CASSLDAGGSYEQYF.

The CDR3 spells CASSLGGGQGNYGYTF. The CDR3 coding sequence is TGTGCCAGCAGTTTAGGGGGGGGACAGGGGAACTATGGCTACACCTTC. The chain links TRBV28 to TRBJ1-2, with 10 bases aligning to TRBD1. The CDR3 is 16 amino acids. In germline, CDR1 is MDHEN, CDR2 SYDVKM. V dropped 2 bases and J dropped 2; count of bases not matched to a gene: 5.

J is TRBJ2-4 and V is TRBV15, with D possibly TRBD1 on 5 matching bases. Trimming pared 1 base from V and 0 bases from J, leaving 10 bases between. The CDR3 runs 16 residues. Germline V gene data show CDR1 as LNHNV and CDR2 as YYDKDF (reference sequence). The chain's CDR3 is CATSRAADIAKNIQYF. The DNA of the CDR3 is TGTGCCACCAGCAGAGCCGCGGACATAGCCAAAAACATTCAGTACTTC.

This chain uses TRBV11-2 with TRBJ1-4; D gene ambiguous. Germline-derived CDR1 and CDR2 are SGHAT and FQNNGV. This CDR3 comprises 11 residues. V was trimmed by 1 base and J by 8 bases, leaving 2 bases between them. CDR3 in amino acids: CASSLGEKLFF. The CDR3, as DNA: TGTGCCAGCAGCTTAGGGGAAAAACTGTTTTTT.